This T cell receptor beta chain was sequenced for a study of patients and donors after allogeneic stem cell transplantation. Via MiXCR, TCRdb re-called the RT-PCR reads, giving one row per CDR3 protein. The table lists 200,000 to 250,000 distinct CDR3 sequences, 13% to 15% of them singletons. CDR1 and CDR2 from the germline V gene are SGHNT and YENEEA. CDR3 length: 14 residues. Trimming removed 5 bases from V and 7 bases from J, with 15 bases in between. Many counts were recorded for this clonotype. Sequencing was done on a sample of blood, either unsorted or a sorted T cell fraction (not recorded which). This TCR was sampled from a human donor who was either an allogeneic HSCT recipient or a stem cell or donor lymphocyte infusion donor (not recorded which). It is not recorded whose cells these are; they may come from a transplant donor. This chain links TRBV11-3 with TRBJ2-1, with no clear D. CDR3 sequence: CASSPTKAPNEQFF. CDR3 DNA sequence: TGTGCCAGCAGCCCCACGAAAGCGCCAAATGAGCAGTTCTTC.